The entry below gives a single TCR beta chain sequence along with its context. The CDR3 extends over 12 amino acids. Germline loops: CDR1 SNHLY, CDR2 FYNNEI. Between the trimmed V and J ends, which lost 3 bases and 3 bases, there was a span of 6 bases. The data belong to a study of cytomegalovirus exposure and HLA in healthy donors. Both 60 Vbeta primers and 13 Jbeta primers went into the PCR. The protocol was immunoSEQ multiplex PCR, while the TCRdb copy is restricted to in-frame clones and leaves out a portion. The sample records roughly 180,000 clones, around 80% being singletons. The TCR comes from a woman aged 55-70 years in good health and CMV-seropositive. The chain joins TRBV2 to TRBJ2-7; D is ambiguous. Sample: PBMCs. CDR3 coding DNA: TGTGCCAGCAGTGACGAGCACTACGAGCAGTACTTC. Protein sequence: CASSDEHYEQYF.